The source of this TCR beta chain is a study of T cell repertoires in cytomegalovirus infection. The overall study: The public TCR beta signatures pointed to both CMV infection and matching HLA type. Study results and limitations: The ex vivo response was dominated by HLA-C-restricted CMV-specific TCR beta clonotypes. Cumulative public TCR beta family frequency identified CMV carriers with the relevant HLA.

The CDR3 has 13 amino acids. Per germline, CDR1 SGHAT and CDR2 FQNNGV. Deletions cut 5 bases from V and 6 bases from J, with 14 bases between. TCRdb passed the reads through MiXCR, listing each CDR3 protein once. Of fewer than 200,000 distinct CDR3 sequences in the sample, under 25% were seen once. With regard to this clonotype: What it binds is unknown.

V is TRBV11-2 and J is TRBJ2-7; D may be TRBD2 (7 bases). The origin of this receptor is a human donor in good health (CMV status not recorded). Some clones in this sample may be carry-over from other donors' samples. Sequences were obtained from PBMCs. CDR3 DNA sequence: TGTGCCAGCAGCCCGCCGGCGGGGGCCGAGCAGTACTTC. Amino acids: CASSPPAGAEQYF.